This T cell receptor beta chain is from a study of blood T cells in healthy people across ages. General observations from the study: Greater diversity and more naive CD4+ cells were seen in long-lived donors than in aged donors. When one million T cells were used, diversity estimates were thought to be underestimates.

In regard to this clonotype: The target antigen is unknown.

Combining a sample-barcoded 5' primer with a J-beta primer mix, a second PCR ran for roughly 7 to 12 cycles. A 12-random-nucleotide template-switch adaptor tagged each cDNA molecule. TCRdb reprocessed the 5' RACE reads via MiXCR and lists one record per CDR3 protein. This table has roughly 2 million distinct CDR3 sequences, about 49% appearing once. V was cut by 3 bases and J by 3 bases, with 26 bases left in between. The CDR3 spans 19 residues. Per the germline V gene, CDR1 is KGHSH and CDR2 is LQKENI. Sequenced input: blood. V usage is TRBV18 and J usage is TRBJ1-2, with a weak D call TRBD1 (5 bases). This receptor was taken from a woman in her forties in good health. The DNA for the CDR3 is TGTGCCAGCTCACCGAAGGGTTTCGAGAGACAGAACCAGTACTATGGCTACACCTTC. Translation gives CASSPKGFERQNQYYGYTF.